This T cell receptor (beta chain) was recovered during a study of T cells in Graves' hyperthyroidism and ophthalmopathy (dated by TCRdb to the late 2010s). In terms of the full investigation: Peripheral blood samples were taken at initial diagnosis, before any treatment was given. TCR V-J signatures able to tell the groups apart were searched for in a discovery cohort of some 100 patients, of whom over 40 had Graves' ophthalmopathy and around 56 had stable Graves' hyperthyroidism. Prospective prediction of ophthalmopathy was tested in an independent validation cohort of 18 to 20 hyperthyroidism patients and roughly 16 patients who later progressed to ophthalmopathy. The roughly 99 discovery patients were divided at random into training and test sets in a 7:3 ratio. In addition, the study compared T-cell repertoires in thyroid tissue and in blood from roughly six Graves' hyperthyroidism patients. After blood sampling, hyperthyroidism patients were treated with methimazole at a starting dose of 30 mg daily, and ophthalmopathy patients were treated with high-dose intravenous methylprednisolone. The paper reports TCR Vbeta CDR3 sequencing of roughly 140 peripheral blood samples: under 45 ophthalmopathy, about 75 hyperthyroidism and around 17 progressor patients. The study at large found these results: No statistical method was used to fix the sample size in advance, and group allocation was not hidden from the investigators. Most expanded thyroid clonotypes (frequency above 0.001) were also detected in blood, suggesting blood repertoires may reflect thyroid immune responses. Ophthalmopathy was separated from stable hyperthyroidism by a 13 V-J signature model, with 87.88% sensitivity and roughly 84% specificity obtained in cross-validation and 80%/75% obtained in testing. In validation, progression to ophthalmopathy was predicted by the model with around 70% sensitivity and roughly 76% specificity, a median of 6.5 months before onset.

Ophthalmopathy patients had moderately to severely active disease, with a Clinical Activity Score of 3 or more, a NOSPECS grade of 4 or more, and a disease duration of less than 3 months. Patients with uncontrolled infections, other autoimmune diseases, pregnancy or lactation were excluded. Clinical symptoms, serum thyroxine and TRAb, thyroid ultrasound, and orbital computed tomography formed the basis for the diagnoses. PBMCs were isolated from about 9.1 ml of fresh peripheral blood by Ficoll-Paque density gradient centrifugation. Total RNA was extracted with Trizol reagent, and quality was checked on an Agilent 2100 Bioanalyzer. Counted from cysteine to phenylalanine, this CDR3 has 15 amino acids. Only the CDR3 DNA stays, 45 bases, in frame from base 1. CDR1 and CDR2 (MNHEY, SMNVEV) derive from the germline V gene (reference sequence). Trimming leaves V shorter by 3 bases and J shorter by 6 bases, with the junction holding 8 bases beyond the gene matches.

TCR beta CDR3 regions were amplified from RNA transcripts. For the first round of RT-PCR on the TCR CDR3, the HTBI primer set was used together with the Qiagen OneStep RT-PCR kit. Libraries were constructed in a second round of multiplex PCR, after which size selection and purification were performed. Paired-end sequencing of the libraries was performed with 100 bp reads on an Illumina HiSeq2000. Turning to the authors' computational methods: SOAPnuke was used to process the raw data, removing reads that contained adapters or uncalled bases, had a mean Phred below 15, or lacked an exact match to the constant primer or identifier. High-quality paired reads were merged with COPE v1.2.5, and unique nucleotide sequences were defined as clonotypes. Clonotypes were aligned to IMGT TRBV, TRBD and TRBJ reference segments using MiTCR v1.1. The analysis was restricted to V-J combinations with a frequency above 0.0001, which together covered roughly 99% of the repertoires. A TCS score was defined as the ratio between F50 (clonal expansion) and ExV (chaos), using BLOSUM62-based TCRdist between CDR3 peptides within each V-J. Welch's t-statistics and random forest reduced 500 to 550 V-J features to 10 to 15, which were used in a naive Bayes classifier (R e1071). In TCRdb, the public reads were trimmed at Q25 with fastp and aligned with MiXCR, with productive beta chains retained. Rows merge per CDR3 protein into single entries with the most common DNA and genes. The V and J calls shown here were made by TCRdb, not taken from the authors' results. The sample includes roughly 380,000 distinct CDR3 sequences, with around 18% observed a single time. Together, the top ten hold around 16% of the sample.

This clonotype was found many times. Its recognized antigen is unknown. No much larger clonotype is one base removed from it; base qualities were not supplied. The sequence derives from a woman in her thirties or forties with Graves' ophthalmopathy. Source material: blood. The sequence joins TRBV27 to TRBJ1-5; TRBD1 agrees with 7 junctional bases. Here the CDR3 is given as CASSFEAGGTQPQHF. The nucleotide sequence reads as follows: TGTGCCAGCAGTTTTGAAGCAGGGGGGACTCAGCCCCAGCATTTT.